The source of this T cell receptor (beta chain) is a study of response to subunit inactivated influenza vaccine. The sample holds a few counts of this clonotype. A single record per CDR3 protein comes from TCRdb applying MiXCR to the RT-PCR reads. The sample lists a few hundred thousand distinct CDR3 sequences; 22% were seen once. Deletions cut 9 bases from V and 1 base from J, with 18 bases between. The CDR3 is 15 residues long. CDR1 is MNHEY, CDR2 SVGEGT, per germline. J is TRBJ1-1 and V is TRBV6-2 or TRBV6-3; D remains unclear. Here the sequenced sample was PBMCs from blood, taken about 20 months after vaccination. The source is a man between 50 and 69 years old who received an inactivated influenza vaccine. The CDR3 region is CASTYIRTANTEAFF. CDR3 nucleotide sequence: TGTGCCAGTACGTATATTCGGACGGCGAACACTGAAGCTTTCTTT.